A selection of T cell receptor beta chains follows, all from one sample in a study of STAT5B mutations in CD4+ large granular lymphocyte leukemia. Sequencing used immunoSEQ multiplex PCR; TCRdb keeps in-frame clones, though not all of them. Here the sample spans about 33,000 clones, 70% to 90% being singletons. Sequenced material: CD4+ T cells from blood buffy coats. These receptors all stem from a human donor in good health. The CDR3 runs from the conserved cysteine through the conserved F or W. D genes are given only for firm matches. A clone size is listed for some rows: how often the clone was seen (once, few, many), or a class if it is expanded.

CDR3 length	V gene	D gene	clone size	J gene	CDR3 protein	CDR3 DNA
15	TRBV5-1	-	-	TRBJ1-4	CASKMGGSINEKLFF	TGCGCCAGCAAGATGGGGGGCAGCATTAATGAAAAACTGTTTTTT
18	TRBV7-2	TRBD1	-	TRBJ2-7	CASSLAFRTGGEESEQYF	TGTGCCAGCAGCTTGGCCTTCCGGACAGGGGGCGAGGAGAGCGAGCAGTACTTC
16	TRBV27	TRBD2	-	TRBJ2-2	CASSLEAGGPTGELFF	TGTGCCAGCAGTTTAGAAGCGGGAGGGCCAACCGGGGAGCTGTTTTTT
17	TRBV7-9	-	-	TRBJ2-6	CATPGSGPSSGANVLTF	TGTGCCACCCCGGGCAGCGGGCCAAGCTCTGGGGCCAACGTCCTGACTTTC
14	TRBV27	TRBD1	-	TRBJ2-1	CASSQDRNNNEQFF	TGTGCCAGCAGTCAGGACAGGAATAACAATGAGCAGTTCTTC
13	TRBV27	-	few	TRBJ1-5	CASSRTGNQPQHF	TGTGCCAGCAGTCGGACAGGCAATCAGCCCCAGCATTTT
15	TRBV5-1	TRBD1	-	TRBJ2-5	CASSWGQTGQETQYF	TGCGCCAGCAGCTGGGGACAGACAGGGCAGGAGACCCAGTACTTC
15	TRBV7-9	TRBD1	-	TRBJ1-2	CASSLRGQGAVGYTF	TGTGCCAGCAGCTTAAGGGGACAGGGGGCCGTCGGCTACACCTTC
13	TRBV6-5	-	-	TRBJ1-4	CASRQGVSEKLFF	TGTGCCAGCAGACAGGGAGTCAGTGAAAAACTGTTTTTT
15	TRBV2	TRBD2	-	TRBJ2-3	CASRLTSGDTDTQYF	TGTGCCAGCAGACTGACTAGCGGAGACACAGATACGCAGTATTTT
15	TRBV6-5	TRBD2	-	TRBJ2-5	CASSLAGGEQETQYF	TGTGCCAGCAGTCTAGCGGGAGGGGAACAAGAGACCCAGTACTTC
14	TRBV10-2	TRBD2	-	TRBJ2-7	CASSVSGSSYEQYF	TGCGCCAGCAGTGTTAGCGGGAGCTCCTACGAGCAGTACTTC
13	TRBV13	-	-	TRBJ2-3	CASSSGRTESQYF	TGTGCCAGCAGCTCCGGTCGCACAGAATCGCAGTATTTT
15	TRBV21-1	-	once	TRBJ2-4	CASSKDRGGANIQYF	TGTGCCAGCAGCAAAGATCGGGGGGGTGCAAACATTCAGTACTTC
15	TRBV6-5	TRBD2	-	TRBJ2-1	CASSGGTSGYNEQFF	TGTGCCAGCAGTGGCGGGACTAGTGGCTACAATGAGCAGTTCTTC
14	TRBV10-2	-	-	TRBJ2-7	CASSDPGRSYEQYF	TGCGCCAGCAGTGATCCGGGGCGCTCCTACGAGCAGTACTTC
15	TRBV4-3	-	-	TRBJ1-5	CASSQDQNSNQPQHF	TGCGCCAGCAGCCAAGATCAAAATAGCAATCAGCCCCAGCATTTT
14	TRBV7-9	-	once	TRBJ2-2	CASSLRRNTGELFF	TGTGCCAGCAGCTTACGCCGGAACACCGGGGAGCTGTTTTTT
15	TRBV14	-	-	TRBJ2-1	CASSQSGLTYNEQFF	TGTGCCAGCAGCCAAAGCGGGCTTACCTACAATGAGCAGTTCTTC
14	TRBV6-6	-	-	TRBJ1-4	CASRTLGANEKLFF	TGTGCCAGCAGGACCCTAGGAGCTAATGAAAAACTGTTTTTT
13	TRBV5-6	-	-	TRBJ1-5	CASSLYSNQPQHF	TGTGCCAGCAGCTTGTACAGCAATCAGCCCCAGCATTTT
16	TRBV28	TRBD1	few	TRBJ1-5	CASSPSVQGLYQPQHF	TGTGCCAGCAGTCCATCGGTACAGGGGCTCTATCAGCCCCAGCATTTT
20	TRBV27	TRBD2	-	TRBJ2-1	CASSTRGGGGGGAKHNEQFF	TGTGCCAGCAGTACACGGGGGGGAGGTGGTGGGGGCGCTAAGCACAATGAGCAGTTCTTC
14	TRBV7-2	TRBD2	-	TRBJ2-7	CASSLWEGTYEQYF	TGTGCCAGCAGCTTATGGGAGGGAACCTACGAGCAGTACTTC
16	TRBV4-3	TRBD2	-	TRBJ2-1	CASSQQLAGSYNEQFF	TGCGCCAGCAGCCAACAGCTAGCGGGTTCATACAATGAGCAGTTCTTC
12	TRBV7-2	-	-	TRBJ2-4	CASSAHPGPIEF	TGTGCCAGCAGCGCCCACCCGGGACCGATCGAGTTC
15	TRBV7-6	-	-	TRBJ2-7	CASSIRTGGAHEQYF	TGTGCCAGCAGCATCCGAACAGGGGGGGCCCACGAGCAGTACTTC
14	TRBV5-1	-	-	TRBJ1-2	CASSLDGVGGGYTF	TGCGCCAGCAGCTTGGATGGGGTCGGGGGTGGCTACACCTTC
12	TRBV5-1	-	-	TRBJ2-7	CASRGSGIEQYF	TGCGCCAGCAGGGGGTCGGGGATCGAGCAGTACTTC
17	TRBV9	TRBD1	-	TRBJ2-1	CASGARLGDRSYNEQFF	TGTGCCAGCGGCGCTCGCCTAGGGGACAGGTCCTACAATGAGCAGTTCTTC
16	TRBV7-3	TRBD2	once	TRBJ2-5	CASSPPGTSDEETQYF	TGTGCCAGCAGCCCCCCCGGGACTAGCGACGAAGAGACCCAGTACTTC
14	TRBV9	TRBD2	-	TRBJ2-3	CASNLAGKSDTQYF	TGTGCCAGCAACCTAGCGGGGAAATCAGATACGCAGTATTTT
15	TRBV6-1	TRBD2	few	TRBJ2-1	CASALLAHSYNEQFF	TGTGCCTCTGCCCTACTAGCGCACTCCTACAATGAGCAGTTCTTC
14	TRBV5-6	-	-	TRBJ2-3	CASSEQGPTDTQYF	TGTGCCAGCAGCGAACAGGGCCCCACAGATACGCAGTATTTT
14	TRBV6-5	-	-	TRBJ2-7	CASTNRLGSYEQYF	TGTGCCAGCACCAATCGGCTAGGCTCCTACGAGCAGTACTTC
14	TRBV6-5	TRBD1	-	TRBJ2-7	CASSSGQGAYEQYF	TGTGCCAGCAGCTCTGGACAGGGGGCCTACGAGCAGTACTTC
18	TRBV15	TRBD1	-	TRBJ2-5	CATSRSDRGVGYQETQYF	TGTGCCACCAGCAGATCCGACAGGGGGGTTGGGTACCAAGAGACCCAGTACTTC
14	TRBV9	-	-	TRBJ2-1	CASSVTSSYNEQFF	TGTGCCAGCAGCGTAACGAGCTCCTACAATGAGCAGTTCTTC
12	TRBV7-8	-	-	TRBJ2-3	CASSSNTGTQYF	TGTGCCAGCAGCTCAAATACAGGGACGCAGTATTTT
15	TRBV5-1	-	-	TRBJ1-4	CASSSTGTGNEKLFF	TGCGCCAGCAGCTCGACCGGGACGGGGAATGAAAAACTGTTTTTT
16	TRBV28	TRBD2	-	TRBJ2-1	CASSSLAESSYNEQFF	TGTGCCAGCAGTTCACTAGCGGAAAGCTCCTACAATGAGCAGTTCTTC
12	TRBV6-6	-	-	TRBJ1-2	CASSGVNYGYTF	TGTGCCAGTTCGGGGGTAAACTATGGCTACACCTTC
15	TRBV7-6	-	-	TRBJ2-3	CASSASGTATDTQYF	TGTGCCAGCAGCGCCTCCGGGACGGCGACAGATACGCAGTATTTT
12	TRBV7-9	-	-	TRBJ2-2	CASSFLTGELFF	TGTGCCAGCAGCTTTCTCACCGGGGAGCTGTTTTTT
14	TRBV7-2	-	-	TRBJ2-3	CASSFVGAPDTQYF	TGTGCCAGCAGCTTCGTGGGAGCTCCAGATACGCAGTATTTT
16	TRBV28	-	few	TRBJ1-3	CASSPPDGISGNTIYF	TGTGCCAGCAGCCCTCCCGACGGAATCTCTGGAAACACCATATATTTT
15	TRBV7-2	TRBD2	-	TRBJ2-4	CASSRGTSPQNIQYF	TGTGCCAGCAGCCGGGGGACTAGTCCCCAAAACATTCAGTACTTC
12	TRBV11-3	TRBD1	-	TRBJ1-2	CASSRGQDGYTF	TGTGCCAGCAGCAGAGGACAGGATGGCTACACCTTC
14	TRBV28	TRBD1	-	TRBJ1-5	CASSFGQGTIAQHF	TGTGCCAGCAGCTTCGGACAGGGGACGATTGCCCAGCATTTT
15	TRBV7-2	-	-	TRBJ1-3	CASSPQVDSGNTIYF	TGTGCCAGCAGCCCGCAGGTAGACTCTGGAAACACCATATATTTT
14	TRBV6-5	TRBD1	-	TRBJ1-3	CASRATGSENTIYF	TGTGCCAGCAGGGCGACAGGGTCGGAAAACACCATATATTTT
13	TRBV11-2	-	-	TRBJ1-5	CASSLGLNQPQHF	TGTGCCAGCAGCCTGGGCCTTAATCAGCCCCAGCATTTT
13	TRBV29-1	TRBD2	-	TRBJ2-5	CSVLAGGEETQYF	TGCAGCGTTCTAGCGGGAGGGGAAGAGACCCAGTACTTC
14	TRBV5-1	TRBD2	-	TRBJ2-1	CASGVAGSYNEQFF	TGCGCCAGCGGGGTAGCGGGATCCTACAATGAGCAGTTCTTC
15	TRBV7-9	TRBD1	few	TRBJ1-2	CASSLDRGQGYGYTF	TGTGCCAGCAGCCTGGACAGGGGGCAGGGCTATGGCTACACCTTC
14	TRBV19	TRBD1	few	TRBJ2-7	CASSTGTGGLEQYF	TGTGCCAGTAGTACCGGGACAGGGGGCCTCGAGCAGTACTTC
15	TRBV19	TRBD1	-	TRBJ2-1	CASSPWGQGGYEQFF	TGTGCCAGTAGTCCATGGGGACAGGGGGGGTATGAGCAGTTCTTC